The source of this T cell receptor (beta chain) is a study of identical twins. TCRdb re-called the 5' RACE reads with MiXCR, one entry per CDR3 protein. The repertoire holds roughly 700,000 distinct CDR3 sequences, with 8.6% as singletons. The CDR3 runs 18 residues. Germline V gene lookup returns CDR1 DFQATT and CDR2 SNEGSKA (reference sequence). The V and J ends lost 6 bases and 1 base, in that order; junction bases with no gene match: 12. These data also featured in a second study, about yellow fever vaccine responses in identical twins.

V and J are TRBV20-1 and TRBJ2-7; 16 bases agree with TRBD2. What was sequenced was PBMCs. This receptor was taken from a woman between 18 and 29 years old in good health. The CDR3: CSAHNPGLAGGGSYEQYF. As DNA, the CDR3 is TGCAGTGCCCACAATCCGGGACTAGCGGGAGGGGGTTCCTACGAGCAGTACTTC.